This T cell receptor (beta chain) was captured in a study of CD8+ T cells in alopecia areata. Treatment of the sample: oral pan-JAK inhibitor, 5-10 mg twice daily. CDR3 length equals 16 residues. V shed 0 bases, J shed 6 bases, and the junction held 7 bases outside the gene matches. Germline assignment: CDR1 KGHSH and CDR2 LQKENI. Once RNA had been extracted, it was reverse transcribed into cDNA to act as the sequencing template. Repertoires were generated with immunoSEQ multiplex PCR, while TCRdb's copy carries only in-frame clones and drops some. This table holds some 190,000 clones, 60% to 70% found once.

The TCR sequence derives from a human donor with alopecia areata. The sample was CD4+ T cells sorted from blood, taken at week 4, from a patient treated with tofacitinib. The chain recombines TRBV18 with TRBJ1-1; TRBD1 aligns across 10 bases. CDR3 sequence: CASSPPLVGTGAEAFF. CDR3 bases: TGTGCCAGCTCACCACCTCTGGTAGGGACAGGGGCTGAAGCTTTCTTT. Full variable domain (rest looked up from reference TRBV18 and TRBJ1-1): NAGVMQNPRHLVRRRGQEARLRCSPMKGHSHVYWYRQLPEEGLKFMVYLQKENIIDESGMPKERFSAEFPKEGPSILRIQQVVRGDSAAYFCASSPPLVGTGAEAFFGQGTRLTVV.